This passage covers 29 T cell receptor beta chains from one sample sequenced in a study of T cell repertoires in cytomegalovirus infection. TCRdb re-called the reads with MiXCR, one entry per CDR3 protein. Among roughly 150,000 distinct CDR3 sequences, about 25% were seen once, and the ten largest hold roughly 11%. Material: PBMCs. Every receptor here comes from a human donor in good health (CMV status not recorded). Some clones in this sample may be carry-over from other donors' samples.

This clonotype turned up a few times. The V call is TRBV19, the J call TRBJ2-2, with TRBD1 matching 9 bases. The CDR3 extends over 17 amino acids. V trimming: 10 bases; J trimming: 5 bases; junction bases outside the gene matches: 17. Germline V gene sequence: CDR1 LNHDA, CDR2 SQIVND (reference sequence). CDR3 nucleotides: TGTGCCACCCACCGGCGATCCGGGACAGGGATGACCGGGGAGCTGTTTTTT. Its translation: CATHRRSGTGMTGELFF.

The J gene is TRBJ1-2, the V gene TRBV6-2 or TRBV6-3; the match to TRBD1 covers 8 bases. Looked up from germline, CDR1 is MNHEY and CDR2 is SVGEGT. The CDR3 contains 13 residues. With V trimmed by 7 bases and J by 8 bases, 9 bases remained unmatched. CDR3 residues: CASNFLTGGGYTF. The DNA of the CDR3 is TGTGCCAGCAACTTCCTTACAGGGGGAGGCTACACCTTC.

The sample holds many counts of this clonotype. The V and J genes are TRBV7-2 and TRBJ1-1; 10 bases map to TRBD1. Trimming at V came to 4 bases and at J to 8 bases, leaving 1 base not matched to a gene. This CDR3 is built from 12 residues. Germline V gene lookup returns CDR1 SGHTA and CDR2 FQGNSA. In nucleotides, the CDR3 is TGTGCCAGCAGCTCGACAGGGGGCGAAGCTTTCTTT. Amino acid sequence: CASSSTGGEAFF.

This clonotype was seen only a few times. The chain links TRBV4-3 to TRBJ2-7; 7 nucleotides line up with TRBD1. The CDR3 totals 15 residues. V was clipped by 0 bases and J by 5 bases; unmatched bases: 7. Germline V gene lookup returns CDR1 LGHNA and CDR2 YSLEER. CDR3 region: CASSQDGQALNEQYF. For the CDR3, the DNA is TGCGCCAGCAGCCAAGATGGACAGGCTTTGAACGAGCAGTACTTC.

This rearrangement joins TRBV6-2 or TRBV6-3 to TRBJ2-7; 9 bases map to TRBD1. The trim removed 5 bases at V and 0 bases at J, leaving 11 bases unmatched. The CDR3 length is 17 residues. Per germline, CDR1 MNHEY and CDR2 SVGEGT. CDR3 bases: TGTGCCAGCAGTAAGCCGGGACAGGGACATGGCTCCTACGAGCAGTACTTC. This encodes CASSKPGQGHGSYEQYF.

The CDR3 region has the DNA TGTGCCAGCAAAAGCTCCGCCATCGGCAATGAGCAGTTCTTC. Translating gives CASKSSAIGNEQFF. This chain connects TRBV2 to TRBJ2-1; D is unclear. The germline V and J ends were trimmed by 7 bases and 6 bases, with 16 bases remaining between them. CDR3 size: 14 residues. Germline CDR1 is SNHLY and CDR2 is FYNNEI.

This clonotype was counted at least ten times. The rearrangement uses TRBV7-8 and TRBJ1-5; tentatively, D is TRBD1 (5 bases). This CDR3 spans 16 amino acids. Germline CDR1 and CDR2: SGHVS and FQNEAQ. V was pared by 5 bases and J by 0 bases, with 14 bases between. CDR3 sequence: CASSAGTVYSNQPQHF. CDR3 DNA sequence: TGTGCCAGCAGCGCCGGGACCGTATATAGCAATCAGCCCCAGCATTTT.

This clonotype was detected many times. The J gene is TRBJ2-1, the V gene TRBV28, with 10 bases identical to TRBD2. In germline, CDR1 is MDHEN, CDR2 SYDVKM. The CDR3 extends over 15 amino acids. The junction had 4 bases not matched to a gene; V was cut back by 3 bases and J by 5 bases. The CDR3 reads CASSFSLAGDNEQFF. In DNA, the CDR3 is TGTGCCAGCAGTTTTAGCCTAGCGGGAGACAATGAGCAGTTCTTC.

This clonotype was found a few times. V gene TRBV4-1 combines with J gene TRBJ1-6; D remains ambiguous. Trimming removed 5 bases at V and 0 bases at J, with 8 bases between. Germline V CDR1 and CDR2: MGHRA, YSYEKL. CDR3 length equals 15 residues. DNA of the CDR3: TGCGCCAGCAGCACCGAGAGCTCCTATAATTCACCCCTCCACTTT. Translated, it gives CASSTESSYNSPLHF.

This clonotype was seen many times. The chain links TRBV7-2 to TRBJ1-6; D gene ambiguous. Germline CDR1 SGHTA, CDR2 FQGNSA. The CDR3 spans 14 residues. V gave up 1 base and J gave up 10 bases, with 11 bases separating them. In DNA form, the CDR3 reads TGTGCCAGCAGCTTAGATCCCGATAGGTCACCCCTCCACTTT. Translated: CASSLDPDRSPLHF.

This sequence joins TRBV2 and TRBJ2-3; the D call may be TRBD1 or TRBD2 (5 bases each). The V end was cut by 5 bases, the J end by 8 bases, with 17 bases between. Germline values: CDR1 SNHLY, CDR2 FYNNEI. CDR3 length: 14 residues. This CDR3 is CASSRGLDQGTQYF. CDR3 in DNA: TGTGCCAGCAGTCGAGGACTGGATCAGGGTACGCAGTATTTT. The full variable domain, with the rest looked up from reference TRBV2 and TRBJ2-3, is EPEVTQTPSHQVTQMGQEVILRCVPISNHLYFYWYRQILGQKVEFLVSFYNNEISEKSEIFDDQFSVERPDGSNFTLKIRSTKLEDSAMYFCASSRGLDQGTQYFGPGTRLTVL.

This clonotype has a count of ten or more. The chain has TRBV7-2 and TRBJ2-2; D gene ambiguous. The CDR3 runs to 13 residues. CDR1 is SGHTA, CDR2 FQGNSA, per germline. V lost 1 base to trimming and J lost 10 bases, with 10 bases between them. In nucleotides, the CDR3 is TGTGCCAGCAGCTTAGAATCCAACTCGGAGCTGTTTTTT. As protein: CASSLESNSELFF.

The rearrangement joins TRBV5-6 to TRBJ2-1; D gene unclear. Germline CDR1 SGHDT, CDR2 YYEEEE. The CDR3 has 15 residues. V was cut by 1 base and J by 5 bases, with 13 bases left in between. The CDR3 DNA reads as TGTGCCAGCAGCTTGCGCCCCGGTGGGGACAATGAGCAGTTCTTC. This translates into CASSLRPGGDNEQFF.

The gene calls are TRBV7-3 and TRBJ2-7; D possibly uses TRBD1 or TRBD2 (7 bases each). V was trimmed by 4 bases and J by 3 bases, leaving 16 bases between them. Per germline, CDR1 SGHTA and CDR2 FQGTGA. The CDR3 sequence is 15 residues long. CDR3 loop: CASSSGLGTVYEQYF. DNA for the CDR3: TGTGCCAGCAGCTCAGGACTAGGGACAGTCTACGAGCAGTACTTC. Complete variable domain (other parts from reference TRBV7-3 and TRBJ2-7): GAGVSQTPSNKVTEKGKYVELRCDPISGHTALYWYRQSLGQGPEFLIYFQGTGAADDSGLPNDRFFAVRPEGSVSTLKIQRTERGDSAVYLCASSSGLGTVYEQYFGPGTRLTVT.

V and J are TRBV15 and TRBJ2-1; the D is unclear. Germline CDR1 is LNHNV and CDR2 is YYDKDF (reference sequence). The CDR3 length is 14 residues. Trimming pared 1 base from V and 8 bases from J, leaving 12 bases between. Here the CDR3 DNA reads TGTGCCACCAGCAGAGGAACAAACCCCGATGAGCAGTTCTTC. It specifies CATSRGTNPDEQFF. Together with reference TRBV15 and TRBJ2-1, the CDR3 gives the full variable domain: DAMVIQNPRYQVTQFGKPVTLSCSQTLNHNVMYWYQQKSSQAPKLLFHYYDKDFNNEADTPDNFQSRRPNTSFCFLDIRSPGLGDTAMYLCATSRGTNPDEQFFGPGTRLTVL.

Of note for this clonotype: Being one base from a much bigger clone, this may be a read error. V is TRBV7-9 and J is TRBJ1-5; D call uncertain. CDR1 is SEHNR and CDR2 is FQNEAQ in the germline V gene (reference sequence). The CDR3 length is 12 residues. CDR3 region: CASSLDDQPRHF. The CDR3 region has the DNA TGTGCCAGCAGCTTAGACGATCAGCCCCGGCATTTT.

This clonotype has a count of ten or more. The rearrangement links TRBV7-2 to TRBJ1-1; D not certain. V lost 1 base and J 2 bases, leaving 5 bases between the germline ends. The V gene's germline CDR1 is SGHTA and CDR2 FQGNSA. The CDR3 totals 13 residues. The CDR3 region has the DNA TGTGCCAGCAGCTTAGAACCAAACACTGAAGCTTTCTTT. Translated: CASSLEPNTEAFF.

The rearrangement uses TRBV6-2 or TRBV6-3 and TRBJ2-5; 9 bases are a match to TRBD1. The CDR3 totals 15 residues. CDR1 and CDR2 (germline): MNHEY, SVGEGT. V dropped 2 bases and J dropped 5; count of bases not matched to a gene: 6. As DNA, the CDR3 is TGTGCCAGCAGTTACAGTCCCGGGACAGGGGAGACCCAGTACTTC. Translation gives CASSYSPGTGETQYF.

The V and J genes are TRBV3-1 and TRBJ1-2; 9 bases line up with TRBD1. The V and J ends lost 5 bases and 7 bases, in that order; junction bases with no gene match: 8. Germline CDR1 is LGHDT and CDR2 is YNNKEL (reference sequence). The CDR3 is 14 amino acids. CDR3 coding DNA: TGTGCCAGCAGCTCCTCGGGACAGGGCCCTGGCTACACCTTC. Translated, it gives CASSSSGQGPGYTF.

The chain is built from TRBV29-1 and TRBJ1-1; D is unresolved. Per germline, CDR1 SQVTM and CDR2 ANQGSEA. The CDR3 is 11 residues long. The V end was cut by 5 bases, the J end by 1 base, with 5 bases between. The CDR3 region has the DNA TGCAGCGTTTTAGGGAACACTGAAGCTTTCTTT. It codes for CSVLGNTEAFF.

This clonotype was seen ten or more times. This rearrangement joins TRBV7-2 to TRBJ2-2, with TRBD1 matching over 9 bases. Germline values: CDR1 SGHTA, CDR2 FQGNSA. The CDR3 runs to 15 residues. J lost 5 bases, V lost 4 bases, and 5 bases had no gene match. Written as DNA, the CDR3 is TGTGCCAGCAGCTCCGGGACAGGGAGAACCGGGGAGCTGTTTTTT. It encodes CASSSGTGRTGELFF.

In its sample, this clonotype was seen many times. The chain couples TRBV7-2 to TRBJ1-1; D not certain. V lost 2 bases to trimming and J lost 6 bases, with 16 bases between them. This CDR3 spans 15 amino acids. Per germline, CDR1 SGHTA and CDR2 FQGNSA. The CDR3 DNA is TGTGCCAGCAGCTTAAGGTTTGAAGGATTGTCTGAAGCTTTCTTT. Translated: CASSLRFEGLSEAFF.

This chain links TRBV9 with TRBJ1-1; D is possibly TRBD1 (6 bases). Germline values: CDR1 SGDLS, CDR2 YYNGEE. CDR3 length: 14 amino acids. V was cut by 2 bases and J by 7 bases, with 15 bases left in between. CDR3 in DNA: TGTGCCAGCAGCGTGGAGACAGGACCTAGTGAAGCTTTCTTT. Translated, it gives CASSVETGPSEAFF.

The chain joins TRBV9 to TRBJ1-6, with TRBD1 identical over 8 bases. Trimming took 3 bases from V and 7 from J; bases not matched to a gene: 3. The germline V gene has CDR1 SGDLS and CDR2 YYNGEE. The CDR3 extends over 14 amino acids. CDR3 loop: CASSGQGRNSPLHF. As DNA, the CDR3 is TGTGCCAGCAGCGGACAGGGGCGGAATTCACCCCTCCACTTT.

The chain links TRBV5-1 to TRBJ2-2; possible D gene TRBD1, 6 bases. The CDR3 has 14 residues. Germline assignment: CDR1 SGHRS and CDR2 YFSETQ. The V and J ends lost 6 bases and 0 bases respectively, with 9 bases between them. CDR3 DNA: TGCGCCAGCAAAACAGGGTCGAACACCGGGGAGCTGTTTTTT. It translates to CASKTGSNTGELFF.

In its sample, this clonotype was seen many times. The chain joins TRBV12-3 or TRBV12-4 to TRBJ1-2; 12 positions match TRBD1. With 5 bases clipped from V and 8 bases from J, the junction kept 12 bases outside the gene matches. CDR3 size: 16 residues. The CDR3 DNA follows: TGTGCCAGCAGTCGTGCTCCGGGACAGGGGGCTGGAGGCTACACCTTC. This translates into CASSRAPGQGAGGYTF.

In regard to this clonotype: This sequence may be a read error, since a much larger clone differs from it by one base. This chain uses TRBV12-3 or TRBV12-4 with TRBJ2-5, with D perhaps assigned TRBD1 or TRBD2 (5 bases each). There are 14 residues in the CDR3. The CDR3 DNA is TGTGCCCGCAGTGAGAGAGGGGTCGAACAGACCCAGTACTTC. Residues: CARSERGVEQTQYF.

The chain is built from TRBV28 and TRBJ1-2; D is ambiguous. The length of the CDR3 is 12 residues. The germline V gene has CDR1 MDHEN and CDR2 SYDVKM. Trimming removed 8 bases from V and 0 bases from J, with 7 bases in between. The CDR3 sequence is CASWASNYGYTF. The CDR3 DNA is TGTGCCAGCTGGGCATCTAACTATGGCTACACCTTC.

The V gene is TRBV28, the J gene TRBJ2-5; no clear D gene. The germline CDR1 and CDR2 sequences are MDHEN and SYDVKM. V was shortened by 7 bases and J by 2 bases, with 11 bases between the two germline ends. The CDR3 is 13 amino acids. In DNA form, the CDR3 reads TGTGCCAGCATTTTGAAGATTCAAGAGACCCAGTACTTC. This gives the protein CASILKIQETQYF.